This entry lists 3 T cell receptor beta chains sequenced from one sample in a study of blood T cell repertoires in COVID-19. The assay was immunoSEQ multiplex PCR, and TCRdb's table has in-frame clones only and misses some. The sample records approximately 240,000 clones, approximately 86% being singletons. Sequencing used PBMCs or T cells enriched from blood (not recorded which). The receptor source for this set is a woman in her 30s with acute COVID-19.

The table lists this clone with a count of one. V usage is TRBV2 and J usage is TRBJ2-1; D is possibly TRBD2 (6 bases). The V and J ends lost 3 bases and 11 bases respectively, with 26 bases between them. Germline CDR1 and CDR2: SNHLY and FYNNEI. The CDR3 loop spans 17 amino acids. CDR3 coding DNA: TGTGCCAGCAGTGATATCCAGGCTAGCGCTTTGCAATGGAAGCAGTTCTTC. Protein product: CASSDIQASALQWKQFF.

CDR3 DNA sequence: TGTGCCAGCAGCTTATATGGGCCGACGAGCTCCTATAATTCACCCCTCCACTTT. Translating gives CASSLYGPTSSYNSPLHF. The chain joins TRBV7-6 to TRBJ1-6; D uncertain. Trimming pared 2 bases from V and 0 bases from J, leaving 14 bases between. CDR3 length equals 18 residues. Germline CDR1 is SGHVS and CDR2 is FNYEAQ.

This clone was seen just once. The V call is TRBV2, the J call TRBJ2-5; 7 nucleotides agree with TRBD2. The germline gives CDR1 SNHLY, CDR2 FYNNEI. Trimming at V came to 7 bases and at J to 5 bases, leaving 13 bases not matched to a gene. The CDR3 is made up of 15 amino acids. This CDR3 reads CASTPESGGGETQYF. CDR3 sequence (DNA): TGTGCCAGCACCCCGGAATCGGGGGGTGGGGAGACCCAGTACTTC.